This TCR beta chain comes out of a study of molecular identifiers for immune sequencing clone quantification. This clonotype was counted between two and nine times. TCRdb recomputed calls from the PCR reads with MiXCR, one row per CDR3 protein. The sample has around 460,000 distinct CDR3 sequences; around 21% are singletons. Trimming cost V 1 base and J 7 bases, with 17 bases left between them. Germline lookup yields CDR1 SGHNT and CDR2 YYREEE (reference sequence). This CDR3 region has 16 residues. The receptor was isolated from a human donor in good health. Some libraries in this study had Jurkat cell RNA spiked in. Specimen: naive CD8+ T cells from blood, with Jurkat cell RNA spiked in. Stated subset: FACS-sorted CD8+CD4-CCR7+CD45RA+ naive T cells. The V call is TRBV5-4, the J call TRBJ2-2, with D perhaps being TRBD1 or TRBD2 (5 bases each). As DNA, the CDR3 is TGTGCCAGCAGCTTGTTTGAGGGATCAAGGGGCGGGGAGCTGTTTTTT. It codes for CASSLFEGSRGGELFF.